These 8 T cell receptor beta chains were sequenced from one sample in a study of shared clonotypes between healthy human individuals. The method was immunoSEQ multiplex PCR; TCRdb's version includes in-frame clones alone and lacks a portion of them. The sample records over a million clones, roughly 96% being singletons. Material for sequencing was naive CD4+ T cells sorted from blood. Sample subset: CD45RA+ positively selected. These TCRs come from a man aged 25-45 years in good health.

The chain has TRBV19 and TRBJ2-5, with unresolved D. CDR3 length: 14 amino acids. Germline V gene data show CDR1 as LNHDA and CDR2 as SQIVND (reference sequence). V was pared by 3 bases and J by 5 bases, with 13 bases between. The CDR3 region is CASSMRPSSETQYF. The CDR3 DNA reads as TGTGCCAGTAGTATGCGGCCGAGTTCCGAGACCCAGTACTTC.

The chain employs TRBV5-4 and TRBJ2-1; D is undetermined. Germline loops: CDR1 SGHNT, CDR2 YYREEE (reference sequence). The length of the CDR3 is 13 residues. Between the trimmed V and J ends, which lost 4 bases and 5 bases, there was a span of 10 bases. DNA of the CDR3: TGTGCCAGCAGCCCGGTGGGGAACAATGAGCAGTTCTTC. This codes for CASSPVGNNEQFF.

This chain links TRBV9 with TRBJ2-7; TRBD1 matches 7 bases. Germline CDR1 reads SGDLS; CDR2 reads YYNGEE. J gave up 0 bases and V 0 bases, and 6 bases lay outside the gene matches. The CDR3 is 16 residues long. In DNA, the CDR3 is TGTGCCAGCAGCGTAGGGACAGGCAAGAGCTCCTACGAGCAGTACTTC. This codes for CASSVGTGKSSYEQYF.

The chain recombines TRBV2 with TRBJ2-7, with a possible D match to TRBD2 (6 bases). V was trimmed by 2 bases and J by 1 base, leaving 18 bases between them. Germline-derived CDR1 and CDR2 are SNHLY and FYNNEI. The CDR3 runs 17 residues. The CDR3 DNA reads TGTGCCAGCAGTGAACGGCCCCCGGGACTCGGATCCTACGAGCAGTACTTC. It translates to CASSERPPGLGSYEQYF.

The chain employs TRBV18 and TRBJ2-6, with 7 bases lining up with TRBD1. CDR3 length: 15 residues. The germline V gene has CDR1 KGHSH and CDR2 LQKENI. Trimming removed 3 bases from V and 3 bases from J; junction bases left unmatched: 2. In DNA form, the CDR3 reads TGTGCCAGCTCACCCACAGGGGATGGGGCCAACGTCCTGACTTTC. This encodes CASSPTGDGANVLTF. Full variable domain (outside the CDR3, taken from reference TRBV18 and TRBJ2-6): NAGVMQNPRHLVRRRGQEARLRCSPMKGHSHVYWYRQLPEEGLKFMVYLQKENIIDESGMPKERFSAEFPKEGPSILRIQQVVRGDSAAYFCASSPTGDGANVLTFGAGSRLTVL.

V is TRBV9 and J is TRBJ2-7; 14 bases are a match to TRBD2. CDR1 and CDR2 (germline): SGDLS, YYNGEE. With 4 bases clipped from V and 5 bases from J, the junction kept 23 bases outside the gene matches. There are 21 residues in the CDR3. The CDR3 nucleotides are TGTGCCAGCAGCCGGCCCCGACAGGCTTTAGGGACTAGCGGGAGAAGCGACGAGCAGTACTTC. Its translation is CASSRPRQALGTSGRSDEQYF.

The J gene is TRBJ2-5, the V gene TRBV7-8, with D possibly TRBD1 on 6 matching bases. Between the trimmed V and J ends, which lost 4 bases and 2 bases, there was a span of 17 bases. The length of the CDR3 is 16 residues. Germline V CDR1 and CDR2: SGHVS, FQNEAQ. Here the CDR3 reads CASSSHRVGGQETQYF. DNA of the CDR3: TGTGCCAGCAGCTCCCACCGGGTAGGGGGACAAGAGACCCAGTACTTC.

The J gene is TRBJ2-3, the V gene TRBV25-1; the D gene is possibly TRBD2 (5 bases). The CDR3 spans 15 residues. Trimming removed 2 bases from V and 2 bases from J, with 11 bases in between. CDR1 is MGHDK and CDR2 is SYGVNS in the germline V gene. The DNA of the CDR3 is TGTGCCAGCAGTGAACCCGGGGTCGTCACAGATACGCAGTATTTT. Amino acids: CASSEPGVVTDTQYF.